The clone carrying this TCR beta chain came up many times. Its antigen is undetermined. This entry is derived from a study of T-cell reconstitution after alpha-beta-depleted transplantation in children. TCRbeta library construction was performed incorporating unique molecular identifiers. Via MiXCR, TCRdb re-called the PCR reads, giving one row per CDR3 protein. The sample lists about 350,000 distinct CDR3 sequences; around 16% were seen once. The study, taken as a whole, reports: T-cell numbers and diversity, one year after transplant, stemmed largely from T cells that were newly produced.

Per the germline V gene, CDR1 is SGHRS and CDR2 is YFSETQ. The ends were cut back, 6 bases at V and 1 base at J, with 8 bases in the middle. This CDR3 is built from 14 residues. The sequence was collected from a male patient aged 2-15 years who had a stem cell transplant for acute lymphoblastic leukemia, so the T cells may come from the graft donor. The chain links TRBV5-1 to TRBJ2-6; D gene uncertain. The specimen was PBMCs, mostly from graft donor cells, collected 360 days after TCRalphabeta/CD19-depleted stem cell transplant. Here the CDR3 reads CASKGSSGANVLTF. The CDR3, as DNA: TGCGCCAGCAAGGGATCATCTGGGGCCAACGTCCTGACTTTC.